This T cell receptor (beta chain) was recorded in a study of T cell responses to AZD1222 COVID-19 vaccine. In the study overall: Second doses that came at about 4 or about 12 weeks were put together.

The V segment lost 6 bases and the J segment 2 bases; nucleotides outside the gene matches: 3. From germline, CDR1 is ENHRY and CDR2 SYGVKD. The CDR3 covers 14 residues. Libraries were prepared by immunoSEQ multiplex PCR; TCRdb keeps only in-frame clonotypes and omits some of them. This repertoire shows about 97,000 clones, roughly 84% found once; its top ten account for less than 3.5%. Concerning this clone: The antigen remains unidentified.

General study results and limits: White British donors predominated, females outnumbered males, and clonal diversity was possibly underestimated. Every sample of the repertoires postdated the peak T cell response. Two doses of AZD1222 preceded a rise in Spike-specific TCR breadth and depth.

The chain uses TRBV10-3 and TRBJ2-7; TRBD1 matches at 11 bases. The sequence was obtained from an adult in good health. Sequences were derived from peripheral blood, sampled on day 0 of AZD1222 vaccination. The CDR3 DNA follows: TGTGCCATCAGCCAGGGACAGGGGGCCTACGAGCAGTACTTC. Protein product: CAISQGQGAYEQYF.